The rows below give T cell receptor beta chains drawn from one sample of a study of blood T cell repertoires in COVID-19. Generated by immunoSEQ multiplex PCR, the TCRdb table keeps only in-frame clones and is missing some. This sample has over 100,000 clones, with 85% to 90% found just once. Sequencing used peripheral blood. The origin of the receptors is a man aged 80 or over with acute or convalescent COVID-19. Both conserved end residues are part of each CDR3. The order of the fields is CDR3 protein, CDR3 DNA, J gene, V gene, D gene, clone size. A D gene is named only where the DNA matches it firmly. Part of the rows lack a size; the others show once, few, many or a class for expanded clones.

cdr3_aa: CATGSGIQPQHF
cdr3_nt: TGTGCCACCGGGTCGGGGATCCAGCCCCAGCATTTT
j_call: TRBJ1-5
v_call: TRBV19
d_call: NA
clone_size: NA

cdr3_aa: CASSLGDRGSSPLHF
cdr3_nt: TGTGCCAGCAGCCTCGGGGACAGGGGTAGTTCACCCCTCCACTTT
j_call: TRBJ1-6
v_call: TRBV5-5
d_call: TRBD1
clone_size: NA

cdr3_aa: CASNGQTSSGANVLTF
cdr3_nt: TGTGCCAGTAATGGACAGACCAGCTCTGGGGCCAACGTCCTGACTTTC
j_call: TRBJ2-6
v_call: TRBV19
d_call: NA
clone_size: NA

cdr3_aa: CASSHSGGRAYEQYF
cdr3_nt: TGTGCCAGCAGCCACAGCGGGGGGCGAGCCTACGAGCAGTACTTC
j_call: TRBJ2-7
v_call: TRBV6-2/TRBV6-3
d_call: TRBD2
clone_size: few

cdr3_aa: CASSQSRDRAGELFF
cdr3_nt: TGTGCCAGCAGTCAGTCCCGGGACAGGGCCGGGGAGCTGTTTTTT
j_call: TRBJ2-2
v_call: TRBV27
d_call: TRBD1
clone_size: NA

cdr3_aa: CASTVGTSGISGELFF
cdr3_nt: TGTGCCAGTACGGTGGGGACTAGCGGGATCTCCGGGGAGCTGTTTTTT
j_call: TRBJ2-2
v_call: TRBV19
d_call: TRBD2
clone_size: NA

cdr3_aa: CASSLGGALSGNTIYF
cdr3_nt: TGTGCCAGCAGTTTAGGAGGGGCCCTCTCTGGAAACACCATATATTTT
j_call: TRBJ1-3
v_call: TRBV27
d_call: NA
clone_size: NA

cdr3_aa: CASSVPGGWNTGELFF
cdr3_nt: TGTGCCAGCAGTGTCCCAGGGGGCTGGAACACCGGGGAGCTGTTTTTT
j_call: TRBJ2-2
v_call: TRBV6-1
d_call: TRBD1
clone_size: few

cdr3_aa: CASSQAQGGSGYTF
cdr3_nt: TGTGCCAGCAGCCAAGCCCAGGGAGGTTCTGGCTACACCTTC
j_call: TRBJ1-2
v_call: TRBV3-1/TRBV3-2
d_call: NA
clone_size: NA

cdr3_aa: CASSPGQGARRYYGYTF
cdr3_nt: TGTGCCAGCAGCCCAGGACAGGGGGCCCGCCGCTACTATGGCTACACCTTC
j_call: TRBJ1-2
v_call: TRBV7-2
d_call: TRBD1
clone_size: NA

cdr3_aa: CASTTVTEYGYTF
cdr3_nt: TGTGCCAGCACTACGGTAACCGAGTATGGCTACACCTTC
j_call: TRBJ1-2
v_call: TRBV12-3/TRBV12-4
d_call: NA
clone_size: NA

cdr3_aa: CASGGTGGNQPQHF
cdr3_nt: TGCGCCAGCGGCGGGACAGGGGGAAATCAGCCCCAGCATTTT
j_call: TRBJ1-5
v_call: TRBV4-1
d_call: TRBD1
clone_size: NA

cdr3_aa: CARSVGSGNEQFF
cdr3_nt: TGTGCCCGTTCCGTGGGGTCAGGGAATGAGCAGTTCTTC
j_call: TRBJ2-1
v_call: TRBV30
d_call: NA
clone_size: NA

cdr3_aa: CASSEYQGNIQYF
cdr3_nt: TGTGCCAGCAGTGAATATCAGGGGAACATTCAGTACTTC
j_call: TRBJ2-4
v_call: TRBV6-4
d_call: NA
clone_size: NA

cdr3_aa: CASTDPGQATEAFF
cdr3_nt: TGCGCCAGCACCGACCCGGGACAAGCGACTGAAGCTTTCTTT
j_call: TRBJ1-1
v_call: TRBV5-1
d_call: NA
clone_size: NA

cdr3_aa: CASSLEGVAKNIQYF
cdr3_nt: TGTGCCAGCAGCTTGGAGGGGGTCGCCAAAAACATTCAGTACTTC
j_call: TRBJ2-4
v_call: TRBV5-8
d_call: NA
clone_size: NA

cdr3_aa: CASSDRGVYGYTF
cdr3_nt: TGTGCCAGCAGCGACAGGGGTGTCTATGGCTACACCTTC
j_call: TRBJ1-2
v_call: TRBV25-1
d_call: TRBD1
clone_size: NA

cdr3_aa: CASSLLLVGSTDTQYF
cdr3_nt: TGTGCCAGCAGTCTCCTACTAGTGGGCTCAACAGATACGCAGTATTTT
j_call: TRBJ2-3
v_call: TRBV27
d_call: NA
clone_size: few

cdr3_aa: CATSARGEEKLFF
cdr3_nt: TGTGCCACGTCCGCAAGGGGCGAGGAAAAACTGTTTTTT
j_call: TRBJ1-4
v_call: TRBV5-6
d_call: NA
clone_size: NA

cdr3_aa: CASSIGDTQYF
cdr3_nt: TGTGCCAGTAGTATCGGGGATACGCAGTATTTT
j_call: TRBJ2-3
v_call: TRBV19
d_call: NA
clone_size: NA

cdr3_aa: CASSREGQGNTEAFF
cdr3_nt: TGCGCCAGCAGCCGTGAAGGACAGGGCAACACTGAAGCTTTCTTT
j_call: TRBJ1-1
v_call: TRBV5-1
d_call: TRBD1
clone_size: NA

cdr3_aa: CASSLAPLTGTEAFF
cdr3_nt: TGTGCCAGCTCACTGGCCCCACTCACGGGCACTGAAGCTTTCTTT
j_call: TRBJ1-1
v_call: TRBV18
d_call: NA
clone_size: NA

cdr3_aa: CASSFQDRVNYGYTF
cdr3_nt: TGTGCCAGCAGCTTTCAAGACAGGGTAAACTATGGCTACACCTTC
j_call: TRBJ1-2
v_call: TRBV5-6
d_call: TRBD1
clone_size: NA

cdr3_aa: CSARAGTSQYF
cdr3_nt: TGCAGTGCTAGAGCGGGGACTTCGCAGTACTTC
j_call: TRBJ2-7
v_call: TRBV20-1
d_call: NA
clone_size: NA

cdr3_aa: CASRNQGAGELFF
cdr3_nt: TGTGCCAGTAGAAATCAGGGGGCCGGGGAGCTGTTTTTT
j_call: TRBJ2-2
v_call: TRBV19
d_call: TRBD1
clone_size: few

cdr3_aa: CASSPGQLVVRYGYTF
cdr3_nt: TGTGCCAGCAGCCCCGGACAGCTTGTCGTCCGCTATGGCTACACCTTC
j_call: TRBJ1-2
v_call: TRBV11-1
d_call: NA
clone_size: NA

cdr3_aa: CASSLANSRGAFF
cdr3_nt: TGTGCCAGCAGTTTGGCAAATAGCCGGGGGGCTTTCTTT
j_call: TRBJ1-1
v_call: TRBV12-3/TRBV12-4
d_call: NA
clone_size: NA

cdr3_aa: CASSLQGGTEAFF
cdr3_nt: TGTGCCAGCAGTTTGCAGGGTGGCACTGAAGCTTTCTTT
j_call: TRBJ1-1
v_call: TRBV6-5
d_call: NA
clone_size: NA

cdr3_aa: CASSEYRSLFLWPIYF
cdr3_nt: TGTGCCAGCAGCGAATACAGGAGCTTGTTTCTCTGGCCCATATATTTT
j_call: TRBJ1-3
v_call: TRBV6-1
d_call: NA
clone_size: NA

cdr3_aa: CASSTGQRNTEAFF
cdr3_nt: TGTGCCAGTAGTACCGGACAGCGGAACACTGAAGCTTTCTTT
j_call: TRBJ1-1
v_call: TRBV19
d_call: NA
clone_size: NA

cdr3_aa: CASTRGDRQSPLHF
cdr3_nt: TGTGCCAGCACCAGAGGGGACAGGCAATCACCCCTCCACTTT
j_call: TRBJ1-6
v_call: TRBV7-9
d_call: TRBD1
clone_size: NA

cdr3_aa: CASSMDPEGQPQHF
cdr3_nt: TGTGCCAGCAGCATGGACCCGGAGGGTCAGCCCCAGCATTTT
j_call: TRBJ1-5
v_call: TRBV7-9
d_call: NA
clone_size: NA

cdr3_aa: CSVEDPRANTEAFF
cdr3_nt: TGCAGCGTTGAAGACCCGCGGGCGAACACTGAAGCTTTCTTT
j_call: TRBJ1-1
v_call: TRBV29-1
d_call: NA
clone_size: NA

cdr3_aa: CASSPHPQGAGFF
cdr3_nt: TGTGCCAGCAGTCCCCATCCACAGGGGGCTGGTTTCTTT
j_call: TRBJ1-1
v_call: TRBV12-3/TRBV12-4
d_call: TRBD1
clone_size: NA

cdr3_aa: CASSLAGLAGLLSSYNEQFF
cdr3_nt: TGCGCCAGCAGCTTGGCCGGACTAGCGGGGCTCCTCAGCTCCTACAATGAGCAGTTCTTC
j_call: TRBJ2-1
v_call: TRBV5-1
d_call: TRBD2
clone_size: NA